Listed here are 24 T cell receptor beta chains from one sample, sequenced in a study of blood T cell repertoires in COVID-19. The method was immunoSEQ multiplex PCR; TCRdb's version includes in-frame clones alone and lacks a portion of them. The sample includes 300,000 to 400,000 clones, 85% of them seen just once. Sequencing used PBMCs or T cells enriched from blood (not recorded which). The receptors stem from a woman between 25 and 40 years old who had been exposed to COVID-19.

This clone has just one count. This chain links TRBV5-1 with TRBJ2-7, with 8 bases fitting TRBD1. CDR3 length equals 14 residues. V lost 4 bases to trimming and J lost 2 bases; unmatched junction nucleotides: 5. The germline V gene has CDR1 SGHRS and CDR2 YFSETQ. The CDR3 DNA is TGCGCCAGCAGCCCCGACAGGGGCCCCTACGAGCAGTACTTC. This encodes CASSPDRGPYEQYF. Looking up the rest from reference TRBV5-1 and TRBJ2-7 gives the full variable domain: KAGVTQTPRYLIKTRGQQVTLSCSPISGHRSVSWYQQTPGQGLQFLFEYFSETQRNKGNFPGRFSGRQFSNSRSEMNVSTLELGDSALYLCASSPDRGPYEQYFGPGTRLTVT.

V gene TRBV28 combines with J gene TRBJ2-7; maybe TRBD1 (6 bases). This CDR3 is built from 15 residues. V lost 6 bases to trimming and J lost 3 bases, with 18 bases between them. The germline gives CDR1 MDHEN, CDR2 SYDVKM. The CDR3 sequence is CASSARRDTHYEQYF. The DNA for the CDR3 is TGTGCCAGCAGCGCAAGACGGGACACCCACTACGAGCAGTACTTC.

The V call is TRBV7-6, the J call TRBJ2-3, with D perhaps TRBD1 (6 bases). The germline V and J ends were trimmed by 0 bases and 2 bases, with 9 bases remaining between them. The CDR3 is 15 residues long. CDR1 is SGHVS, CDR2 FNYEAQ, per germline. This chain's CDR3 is CASSLAWGPTDTQYF. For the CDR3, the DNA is TGTGCCAGCAGCTTAGCGTGGGGGCCCACAGATACGCAGTATTTT. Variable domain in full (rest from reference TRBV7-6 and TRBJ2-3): GAGVSQSPRYKVTKRGQDVALRCDPISGHVSLYWYRQALGQGPEFLTYFNYEAQQDKSGLPNDRFSAERPEGSISTLTIQRTEQRDSAMYRCASSLAWGPTDTQYFGPGTRLTVL.

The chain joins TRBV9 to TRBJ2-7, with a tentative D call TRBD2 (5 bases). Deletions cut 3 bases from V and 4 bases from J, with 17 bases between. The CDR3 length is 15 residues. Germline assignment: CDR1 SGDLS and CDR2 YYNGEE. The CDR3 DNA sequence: TGTGCCAGCAGCGCCGAGGGCGGCCCATCGTACGAGCAGTACTTC. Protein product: CASSAEGGPSYEQYF. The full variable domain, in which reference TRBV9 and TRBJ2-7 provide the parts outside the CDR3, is DSGVTQTPKHLITATGQRVTLRCSPRSGDLSVYWYQQSLDQGLQFLIQYYNGEERAKGNILERFSAQQFPDLHSELNLSSLELGDSALYFCASSAEGGPSYEQYFGPGTRLTVT.

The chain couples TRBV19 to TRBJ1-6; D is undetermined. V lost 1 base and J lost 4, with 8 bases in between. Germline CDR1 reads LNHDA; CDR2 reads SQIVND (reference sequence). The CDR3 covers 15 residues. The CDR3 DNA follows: TGTGCCAGTAGTATAGGACTGAGATATAATTCACCCCTCCACTTT. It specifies CASSIGLRYNSPLHF.

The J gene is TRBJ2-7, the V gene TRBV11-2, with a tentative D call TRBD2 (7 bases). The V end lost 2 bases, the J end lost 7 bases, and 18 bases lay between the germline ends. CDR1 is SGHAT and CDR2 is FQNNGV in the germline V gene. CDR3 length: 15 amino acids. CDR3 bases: TGTGCCAGCAGCTTATTCGGGGGGCGCATAGAGGAGCAGTACTTC. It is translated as CASSLFGGRIEEQYF.

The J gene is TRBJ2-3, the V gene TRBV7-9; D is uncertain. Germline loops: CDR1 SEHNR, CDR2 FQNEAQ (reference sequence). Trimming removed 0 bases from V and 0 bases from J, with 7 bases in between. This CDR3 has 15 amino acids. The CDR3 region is CASSLALQSTDTQYF. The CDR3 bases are TGTGCCAGCAGCTTAGCTCTACAGAGCACAGATACGCAGTATTTT.

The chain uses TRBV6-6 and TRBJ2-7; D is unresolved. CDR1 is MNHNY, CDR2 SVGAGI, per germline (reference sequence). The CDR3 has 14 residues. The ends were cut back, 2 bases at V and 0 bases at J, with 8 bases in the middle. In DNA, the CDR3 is TGTGCCAGCAGTTACGCCCTGAGCTCCTACGAGCAGTACTTC. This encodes CASSYALSSYEQYF.

The CDR3 sequence is CASRSSGGVNGEQFF. CDR3 coding DNA: TGTGCCAGTAGATCTAGCGGGGGCGTCAACGGTGAGCAGTTCTTC. The J gene is TRBJ2-1, the V gene TRBV19; the match to TRBD2 covers 10 bases. The V gene end was trimmed by 6 bases and the J gene end by 9 bases; junction bases not matched to a gene: 11. The CDR3 totals 15 residues. Germline V CDR1 and CDR2: LNHDA, SQIVND (reference sequence).

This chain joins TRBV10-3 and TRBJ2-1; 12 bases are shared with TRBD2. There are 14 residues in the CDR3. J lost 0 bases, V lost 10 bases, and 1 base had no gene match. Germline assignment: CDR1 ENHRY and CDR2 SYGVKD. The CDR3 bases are TGTGCCACTAGCGGGGGGGACTCCTACAATGAGCAGTTCTTC. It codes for CATSGGDSYNEQFF.

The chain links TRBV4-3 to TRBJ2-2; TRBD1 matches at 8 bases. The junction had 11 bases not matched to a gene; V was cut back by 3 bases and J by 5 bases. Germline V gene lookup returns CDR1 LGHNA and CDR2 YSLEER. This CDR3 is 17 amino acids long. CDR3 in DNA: TGCGCCAGCAGCCAGCAAAAGACAGGGGCGTGGACCGGGGAGCTGTTTTTT. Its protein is CASSQQKTGAWTGELFF.

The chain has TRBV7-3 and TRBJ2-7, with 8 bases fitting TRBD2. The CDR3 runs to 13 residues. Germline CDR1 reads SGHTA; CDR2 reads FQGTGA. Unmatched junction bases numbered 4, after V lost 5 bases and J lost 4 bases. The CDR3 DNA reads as TGTGCCAGCAGCCCCAGCGGGGGATACGAGCAGTACTTC. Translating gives CASSPSGGYEQYF.

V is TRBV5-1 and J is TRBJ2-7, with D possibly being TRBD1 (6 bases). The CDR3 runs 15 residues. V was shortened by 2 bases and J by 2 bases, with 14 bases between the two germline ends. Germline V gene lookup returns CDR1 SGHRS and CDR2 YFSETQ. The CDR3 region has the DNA TGCGCCAGCAGCTTTGGGCGACAGGTGACCTACGAGCAGTACTTC. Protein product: CASSFGRQVTYEQYF.

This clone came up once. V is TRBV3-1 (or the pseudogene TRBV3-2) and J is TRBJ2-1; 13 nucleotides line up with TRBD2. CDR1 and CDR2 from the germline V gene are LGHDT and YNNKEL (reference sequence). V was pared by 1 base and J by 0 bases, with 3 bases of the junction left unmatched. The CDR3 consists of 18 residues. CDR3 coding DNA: TGTGCCAGCAGCCAAGGACTAGCGGGGGGACGCTCCTACAATGAGCAGTTCTTC. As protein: CASSQGLAGGRSYNEQFF.

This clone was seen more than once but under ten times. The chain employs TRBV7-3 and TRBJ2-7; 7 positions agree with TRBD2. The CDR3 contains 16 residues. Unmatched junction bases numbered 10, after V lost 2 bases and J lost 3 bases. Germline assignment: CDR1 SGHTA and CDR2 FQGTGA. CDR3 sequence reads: CASSLYRASGLYEQYF. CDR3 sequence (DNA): TGTGCCAGCAGCTTATATAGGGCTAGCGGACTCTACGAGCAGTACTTC.

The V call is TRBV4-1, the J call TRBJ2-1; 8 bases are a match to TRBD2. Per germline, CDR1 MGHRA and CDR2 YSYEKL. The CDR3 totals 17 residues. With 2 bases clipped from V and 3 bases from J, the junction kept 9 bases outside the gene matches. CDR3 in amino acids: CASSQTAVTSGYNEQFF. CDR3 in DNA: TGCGCCAGCAGCCAAACCGCTGTAACTAGCGGCTACAATGAGCAGTTCTTC.

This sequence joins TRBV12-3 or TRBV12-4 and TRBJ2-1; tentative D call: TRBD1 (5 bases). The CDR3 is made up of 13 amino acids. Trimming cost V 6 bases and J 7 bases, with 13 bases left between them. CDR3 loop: CASSSTGENEQFF. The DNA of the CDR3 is TGTGCCAGCAGCTCCACAGGAGAAAATGAGCAGTTCTTC.

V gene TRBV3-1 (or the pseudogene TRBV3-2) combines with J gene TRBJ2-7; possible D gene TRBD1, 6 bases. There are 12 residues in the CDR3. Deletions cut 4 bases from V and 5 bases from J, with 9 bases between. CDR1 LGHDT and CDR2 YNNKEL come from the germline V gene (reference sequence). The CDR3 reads CASSPYRDEQYF. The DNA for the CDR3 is TGTGCCAGCAGCCCGTACAGGGACGAGCAGTACTTC.

The CDR3 sequence is CASSLGSKGPRGYGYTF. The CDR3 DNA is TGTGCCAGCAGCCTTGGCTCTAAGGGGCCTCGGGGGTATGGCTACACCTTC. The chain recombines TRBV27 with TRBJ1-2, with D possibly TRBD1 on 5 matching bases. Germline CDR1 is MNHEY and CDR2 is SMNVEV (reference sequence). Trimming cost V 6 bases and J 5 bases, with 25 bases left between them. This CDR3 contains 17 residues.

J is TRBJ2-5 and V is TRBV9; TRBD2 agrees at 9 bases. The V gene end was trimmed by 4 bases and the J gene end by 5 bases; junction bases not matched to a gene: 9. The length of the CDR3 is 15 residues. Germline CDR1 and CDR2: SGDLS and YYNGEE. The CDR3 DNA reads TGTGCCAGCAGCTTTGGGACTAGCCGTTGGGAGACCCAGTACTTC. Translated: CASSFGTSRWETQYF.

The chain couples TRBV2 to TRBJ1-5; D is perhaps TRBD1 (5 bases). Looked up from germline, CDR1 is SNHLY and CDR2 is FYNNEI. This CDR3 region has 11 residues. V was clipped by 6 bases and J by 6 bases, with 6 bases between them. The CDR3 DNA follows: TGTGCCAGCAGGGGGGGTCAGCCCCAGCATTTT. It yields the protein CASRGGQPQHF.

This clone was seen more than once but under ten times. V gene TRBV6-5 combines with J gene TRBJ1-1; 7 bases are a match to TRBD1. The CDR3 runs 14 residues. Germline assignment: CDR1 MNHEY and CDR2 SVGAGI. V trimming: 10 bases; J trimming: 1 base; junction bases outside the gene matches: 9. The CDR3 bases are TGTGCCACAACCGACAGGGTTGGGAACACTGAAGCTTTCTTT. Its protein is CATTDRVGNTEAFF.

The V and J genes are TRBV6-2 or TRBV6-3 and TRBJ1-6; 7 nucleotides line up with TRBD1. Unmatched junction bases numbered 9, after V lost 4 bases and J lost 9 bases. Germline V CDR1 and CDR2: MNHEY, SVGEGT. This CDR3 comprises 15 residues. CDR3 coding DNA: TGTGCCAGCAGTTTGGCTGGGACAGTCGGTTCACCCCTCCACTTT. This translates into CASSLAGTVGSPLHF.

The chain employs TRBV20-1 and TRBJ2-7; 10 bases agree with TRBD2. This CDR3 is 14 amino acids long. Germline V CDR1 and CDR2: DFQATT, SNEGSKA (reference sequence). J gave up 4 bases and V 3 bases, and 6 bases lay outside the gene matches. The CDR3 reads CSASPSGRDYEQYF. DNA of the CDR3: TGCAGTGCTAGTCCGAGCGGGAGGGATTACGAGCAGTACTTC.